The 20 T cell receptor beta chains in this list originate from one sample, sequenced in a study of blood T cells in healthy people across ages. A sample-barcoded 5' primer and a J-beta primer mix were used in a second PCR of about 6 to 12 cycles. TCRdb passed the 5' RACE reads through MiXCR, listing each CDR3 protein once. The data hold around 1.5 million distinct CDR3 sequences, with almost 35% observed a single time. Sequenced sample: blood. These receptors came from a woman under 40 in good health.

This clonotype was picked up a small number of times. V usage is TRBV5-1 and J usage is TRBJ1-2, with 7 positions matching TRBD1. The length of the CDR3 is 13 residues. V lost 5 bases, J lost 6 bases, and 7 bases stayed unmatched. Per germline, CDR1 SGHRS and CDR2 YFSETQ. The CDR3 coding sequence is TGCGCCAGCAGAACAGGGGATGGCGATGGCTACACCTTC. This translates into CASRTGDGDGYTF. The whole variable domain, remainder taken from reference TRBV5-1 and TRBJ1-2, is KAGVTQTPRYLIKTRGQQVTLSCSPISGHRSVSWYQQTPGQGLQFLFEYFSETQRNKGNFPGRFSGRQFSNSRSEMNVSTLELGDSALYLCASRTGDGDGYTFGSGTRLTVV.

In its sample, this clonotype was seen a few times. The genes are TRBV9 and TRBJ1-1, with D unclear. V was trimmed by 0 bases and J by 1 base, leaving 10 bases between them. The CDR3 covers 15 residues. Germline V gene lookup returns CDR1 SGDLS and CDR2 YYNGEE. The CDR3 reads CASSVVGNANTEAFF. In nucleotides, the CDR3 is TGTGCCAGCAGCGTAGTCGGTAATGCGAACACTGAAGCTTTCTTT.

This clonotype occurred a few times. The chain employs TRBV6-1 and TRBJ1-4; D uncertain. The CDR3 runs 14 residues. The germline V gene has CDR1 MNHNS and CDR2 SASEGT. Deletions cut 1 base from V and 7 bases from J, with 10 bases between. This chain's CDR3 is CASSEVGLSEKLFF. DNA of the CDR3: TGTGCCAGCAGTGAAGTAGGGCTTAGTGAAAAACTGTTTTTT.

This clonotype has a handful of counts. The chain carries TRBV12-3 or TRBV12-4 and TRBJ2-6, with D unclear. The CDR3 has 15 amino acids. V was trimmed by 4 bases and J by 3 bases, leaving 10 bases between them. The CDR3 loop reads CASSSRSHGANVLTF. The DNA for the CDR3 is TGTGCCAGCAGTTCCCGGTCGCATGGGGCCAACGTCCTGACTTTC.

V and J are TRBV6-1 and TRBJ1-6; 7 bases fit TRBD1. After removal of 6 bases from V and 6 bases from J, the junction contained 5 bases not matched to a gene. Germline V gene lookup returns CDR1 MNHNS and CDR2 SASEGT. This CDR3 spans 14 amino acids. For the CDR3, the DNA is TGTGCCAGCAGAGTGACAGGGATTAATTCACCCCTCCACTTT. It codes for CASRVTGINSPLHF.

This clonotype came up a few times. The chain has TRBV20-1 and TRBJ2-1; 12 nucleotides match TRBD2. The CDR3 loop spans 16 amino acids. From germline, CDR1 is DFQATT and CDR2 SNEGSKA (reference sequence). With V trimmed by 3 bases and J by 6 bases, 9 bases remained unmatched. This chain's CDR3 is CSASPLAGGLANEQFF. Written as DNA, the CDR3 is TGCAGTGCTAGCCCGCTAGCGGGGGGGCTGGCCAATGAGCAGTTCTTC.

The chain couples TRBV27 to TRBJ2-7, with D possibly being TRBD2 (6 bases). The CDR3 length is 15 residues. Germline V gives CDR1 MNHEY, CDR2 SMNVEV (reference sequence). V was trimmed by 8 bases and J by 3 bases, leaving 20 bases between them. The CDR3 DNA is TGTGCCAGCGGGGGGACTCATCACCGCCTCTACGAGCAGTACTTC. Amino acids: CASGGTHHRLYEQYF.

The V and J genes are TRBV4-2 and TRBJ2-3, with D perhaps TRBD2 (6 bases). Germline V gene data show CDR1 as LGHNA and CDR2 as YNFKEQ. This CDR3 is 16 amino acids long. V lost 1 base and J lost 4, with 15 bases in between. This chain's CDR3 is CASSQGGTARADTQYF. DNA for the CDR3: TGTGCCAGCAGCCAAGGGGGGACTGCTAGGGCAGATACGCAGTATTTT.

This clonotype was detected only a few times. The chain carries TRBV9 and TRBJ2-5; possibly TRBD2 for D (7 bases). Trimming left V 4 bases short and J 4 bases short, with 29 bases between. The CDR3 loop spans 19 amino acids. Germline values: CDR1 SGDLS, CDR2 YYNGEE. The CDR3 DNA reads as TGTGCCAGCAGCCCCCAGCTACCTGGGGGGGGGCCTAGTAGAGAGACCCAGTACTTC. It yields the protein CASSPQLPGGGPSRETQYF.

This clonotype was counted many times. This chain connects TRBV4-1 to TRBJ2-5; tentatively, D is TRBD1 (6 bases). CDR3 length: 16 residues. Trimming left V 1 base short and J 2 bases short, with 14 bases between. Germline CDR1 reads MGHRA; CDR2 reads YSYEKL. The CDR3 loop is CASSQGSGRGQETQYF. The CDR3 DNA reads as TGCGCCAGCAGCCAAGGTTCTGGCAGGGGTCAAGAGACCCAGTACTTC.

DNA for the CDR3: TGCAGCGTTGACGGTAGCTCCTACGAGCAGTACTTC. As protein: CSVDGSSYEQYF. The rearrangement links TRBV29-1 to TRBJ2-7; D not resolved. Germline CDR1 SQVTM, CDR2 ANQGSEA. The V end lost 3 bases, the J end lost 0 bases, and 6 bases lay between the germline ends. The CDR3 extends over 12 amino acids.

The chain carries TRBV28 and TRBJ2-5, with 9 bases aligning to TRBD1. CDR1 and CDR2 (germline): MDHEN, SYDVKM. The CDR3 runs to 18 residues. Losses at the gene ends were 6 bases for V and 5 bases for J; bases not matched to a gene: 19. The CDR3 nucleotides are TGTGCCAGCAGAAAGGGATTGGGAACAGGGGGCGCGTATGAGACCCAGTACTTC. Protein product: CASRKGLGTGGAYETQYF.

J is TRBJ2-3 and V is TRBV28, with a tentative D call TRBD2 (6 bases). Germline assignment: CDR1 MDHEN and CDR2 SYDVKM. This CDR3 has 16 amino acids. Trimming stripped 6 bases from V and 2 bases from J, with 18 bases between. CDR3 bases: TGTGCCAGCAGCCCTTCTAGCGCCCGGATCACAGATACGCAGTATTTT. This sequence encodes CASSPSSARITDTQYF.

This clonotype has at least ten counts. The CDR3 loop is CASSTPGQGTDTQYF. The CDR3 bases are TGTGCCAGCAGTACTCCGGGACAGGGCACAGATACGCAGTATTTT. This chain joins TRBV28 and TRBJ2-3; 8 bases fit TRBD1. Germline V gene data show CDR1 as MDHEN and CDR2 as SYDVKM. The CDR3 sequence is 15 residues long. V trimming: 5 bases; J trimming: 1 base; junction bases outside the gene matches: 5. The full variable domain, rest sourced from reference TRBV28 and TRBJ2-3, is DVKVTQSSRYLVKRTGEKVFLECVQDMDHENMFWYRQDPGLGLRLIYFSYDVKMKEKGDIPEGYSVSREKKERFSLILESASTNQTSMYLCASSTPGQGTDTQYFGPGTRLTVL.

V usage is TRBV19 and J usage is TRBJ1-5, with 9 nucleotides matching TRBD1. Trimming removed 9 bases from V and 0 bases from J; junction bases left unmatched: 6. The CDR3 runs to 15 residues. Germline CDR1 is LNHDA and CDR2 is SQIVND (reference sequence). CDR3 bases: TGTGCCAGCATTGGGACAGGGAGTAGCAATCAGCCCCAGCATTTT. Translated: CASIGTGSSNQPQHF.

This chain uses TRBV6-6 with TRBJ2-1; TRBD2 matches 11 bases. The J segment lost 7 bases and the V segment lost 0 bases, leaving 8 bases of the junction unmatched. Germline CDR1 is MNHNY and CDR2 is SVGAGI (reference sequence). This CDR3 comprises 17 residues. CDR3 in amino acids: CASSYSLAGGGGNEQFF. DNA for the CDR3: TGTGCCAGCAGTTACTCGCTAGCGGGAGGAGGAGGAAATGAGCAGTTCTTC.

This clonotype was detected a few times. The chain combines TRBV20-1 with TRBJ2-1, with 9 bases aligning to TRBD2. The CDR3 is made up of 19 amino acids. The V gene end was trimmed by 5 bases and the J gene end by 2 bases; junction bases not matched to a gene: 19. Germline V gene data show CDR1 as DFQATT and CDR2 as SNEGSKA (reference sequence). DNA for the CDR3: TGCAGTGCTCCCCCGATGGGGGTAGCGGGGGATACGACCTACAATGAGCAGTTCTTC. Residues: CSAPPMGVAGDTTYNEQFF.

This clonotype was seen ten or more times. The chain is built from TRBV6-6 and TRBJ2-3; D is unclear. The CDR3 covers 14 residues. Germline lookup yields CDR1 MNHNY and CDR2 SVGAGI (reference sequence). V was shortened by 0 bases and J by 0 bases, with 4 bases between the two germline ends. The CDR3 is CASSYSASTDTQYF. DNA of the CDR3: TGTGCCAGCAGTTACTCTGCTAGCACAGATACGCAGTATTTT.

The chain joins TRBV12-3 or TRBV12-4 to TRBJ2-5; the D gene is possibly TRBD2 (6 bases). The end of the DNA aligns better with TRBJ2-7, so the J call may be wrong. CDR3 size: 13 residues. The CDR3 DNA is TGTGCCAGCGCTTTGGGACTGACCTACGAGCAGTACTTC. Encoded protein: CASALGLTYEQYF.

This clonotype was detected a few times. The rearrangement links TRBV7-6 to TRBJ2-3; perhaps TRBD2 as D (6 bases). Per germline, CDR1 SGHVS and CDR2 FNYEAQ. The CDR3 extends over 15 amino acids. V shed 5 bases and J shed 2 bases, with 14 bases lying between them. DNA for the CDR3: TGTGCCAGCAGCCCGGCATCGGGGGTCACAGATACGCAGTATTTT. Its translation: CASSPASGVTDTQYF.